These 9 T cell receptor beta chains were all obtained from the same sample, sequenced in a study of Ad26.COV2.S vaccination and SARS-CoV-2 variants. Using immunoSEQ multiplex PCR, the repertoire was profiled, and TCRdb retains in-frame clones only, with some absent. The sample yields about 680,000 clones, 89% seen once. Noted treatment: 15 to 20 received Ad26.COV2.S at low or high dose, single or two shots; roughly five received placebo; per-sample allocation not given. The investigators took samples on day 63 after the first vaccine or placebo injection. The sequenced sample was peripheral blood, obtained in a trial of Ad26.COV2.S vaccine versus placebo. All receptors come from a person aged 18 to 59 who received the Ad26.COV2.S COVID-19 vaccine or a placebo.

The J gene is TRBJ1-1, the V gene TRBV6-5; the D gene is possibly TRBD1 (5 bases). Between the trimmed V and J ends, which lost 0 bases and 3 bases, there was a span of 8 bases. The germline V gene encodes CDR1 MNHEY and CDR2 SVGAGI. This CDR3 region has 14 residues. The CDR3 DNA sequence: TGTGCCAGCAGTTACTCGGTGACAGACACTGAAGCTTTCTTT. Translating it yields CASSYSVTDTEAFF.

This chain uses TRBV9 with TRBJ2-5, with TRBD1 matching over 8 bases. CDR3 length equals 14 residues. The V gene end was trimmed by 4 bases and the J gene end by 5 bases; junction bases not matched to a gene: 7. The V gene's germline CDR1 is SGDLS and CDR2 YYNGEE. CDR3 in DNA: TGTGCCAGCAGCCCAGGGACAGGTTTCGAGACCCAGTACTTC. It specifies CASSPGTGFETQYF.

V gene TRBV7-2 combines with J gene TRBJ2-1, with D uncertain. Germline assignment: CDR1 SGHTA and CDR2 FQGNSA. The CDR3 loop spans 15 amino acids. Trimming pared 0 bases from V and 4 bases from J, leaving 10 bases between. The DNA of the CDR3 is TGTGCCAGCAGCTTAGCGGCAGCACGGTACAATGAGCAGTTCTTC. Translated: CASSLAAARYNEQFF.

The rearrangement links TRBV7-2 to TRBJ2-1, with TRBD2 matching over 7 bases. V was pared by 7 bases and J by 0 bases, with 6 bases of the junction left unmatched. Germline assignment: CDR1 SGHTA and CDR2 FQGNSA. This CDR3 is built from 15 residues. The CDR3 sequence: CASKESGISYNEQFF. DNA for the CDR3: TGTGCCAGCAAAGAGAGCGGGATCTCCTACAATGAGCAGTTCTTC.

This clone was seen just once. The chain recombines TRBV6-6 with TRBJ2-3, with D perhaps matching TRBD2 (7 bases). The V end was cut by 6 bases, the J end by 4 bases, with 17 bases between. The CDR3 has 15 residues. Per germline, CDR1 MNHNY and CDR2 SVGAGI (reference sequence). The CDR3 nucleotides are TGTGCCAGCAGGGACCGCCGGGGGGCAGCAGATACGCAGTATTTT. Translated: CASRDRRGAADTQYF.

The genes are TRBV30 and TRBJ1-5; the match to TRBD1 covers 9 bases. Germline CDR1 reads GTSNPN; CDR2 reads SVGIG (reference sequence). Losses at the gene ends were 2 bases for V and 7 bases for J; bases not matched to a gene: 9. CDR3 length: 15 amino acids. CDR3 DNA: TGTGCCTGGAGTCCGGGGGGGACAGGGCACCAGCCCCAGCATTTT. This sequence encodes CAWSPGGTGHQPQHF.

About this clone: This CDR3 is also generated by other DNA sequences in the sample. V usage is TRBV27 and J usage is TRBJ2-7; D perhaps matches TRBD2 (5 bases). This CDR3 has 12 amino acids. The germline CDR1 and CDR2 sequences are MNHEY and SMNVEV (reference sequence). V was clipped by 2 bases and J by 4 bases, with 6 bases between them. Here the CDR3 DNA reads TGTGCCAGCAGTTTAACGGGGTACGAGCAGTACTTC. The encoded protein is CASSLTGYEQYF.

This clone was recorded only once. This CDR3 is CATSDTGQGNEQFF. Written as DNA, the CDR3 is TGTGCCACCAGTGACACCGGACAGGGGAATGAGCAGTTCTTC. The V and J genes are TRBV24-1 and TRBJ2-1; TRBD1 matches 9 bases. Trimming removed 4 bases from V and 7 bases from J; junction bases left unmatched: 4. Germline assignment: CDR1 KGHDR and CDR2 SFDVKD. This CDR3 spans 14 amino acids.

A remark on this clone: The sample contains more than one DNA sequence encoding this CDR3. The chain links TRBV2 to TRBJ2-7, with D hard to call. The CDR3 runs 11 residues. Trimming took 7 bases from V and 2 from J, leaving 6 bases between them. Germline V CDR1 and CDR2: SNHLY, FYNNEI. The CDR3 coding sequence is TGTGCCAGCACCCGAACCTACGAGCAGTACTTC. Translating gives CASTRTYEQYF.